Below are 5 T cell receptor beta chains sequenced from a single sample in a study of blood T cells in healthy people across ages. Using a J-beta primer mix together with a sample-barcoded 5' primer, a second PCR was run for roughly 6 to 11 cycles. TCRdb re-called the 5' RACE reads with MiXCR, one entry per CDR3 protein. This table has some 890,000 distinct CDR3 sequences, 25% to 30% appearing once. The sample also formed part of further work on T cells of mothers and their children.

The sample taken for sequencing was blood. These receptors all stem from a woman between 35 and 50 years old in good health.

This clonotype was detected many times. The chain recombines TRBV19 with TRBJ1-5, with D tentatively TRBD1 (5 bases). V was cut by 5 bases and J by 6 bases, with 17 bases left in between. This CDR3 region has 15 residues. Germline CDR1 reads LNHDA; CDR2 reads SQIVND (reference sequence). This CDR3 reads CASSFAWQGSQPQHF. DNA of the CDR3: TGTGCCAGTAGTTTTGCGTGGCAGGGCAGTCAGCCCCAGCATTTT.

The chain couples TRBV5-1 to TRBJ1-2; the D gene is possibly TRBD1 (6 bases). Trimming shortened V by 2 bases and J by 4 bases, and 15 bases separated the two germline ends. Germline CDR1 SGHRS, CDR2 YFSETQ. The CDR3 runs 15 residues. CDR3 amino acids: CASSLSGGRGYGYTF. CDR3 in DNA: TGCGCCAGCAGCTTATCCGGGGGCAGGGGCTATGGCTACACCTTC.

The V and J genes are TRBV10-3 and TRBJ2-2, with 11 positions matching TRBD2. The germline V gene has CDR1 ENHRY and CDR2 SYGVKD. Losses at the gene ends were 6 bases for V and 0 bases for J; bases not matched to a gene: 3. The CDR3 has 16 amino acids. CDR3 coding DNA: TGTGCCATCAGGACTAGCGGGGCGACGAACACCGGGGAGCTGTTTTTT. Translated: CAIRTSGATNTGELFF.

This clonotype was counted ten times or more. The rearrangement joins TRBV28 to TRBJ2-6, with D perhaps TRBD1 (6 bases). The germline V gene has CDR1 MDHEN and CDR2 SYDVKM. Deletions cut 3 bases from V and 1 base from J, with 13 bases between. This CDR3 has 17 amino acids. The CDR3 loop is CASSFDRFSSGANVLTF. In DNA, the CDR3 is TGTGCCAGCAGTTTTGACAGGTTCTCTTCTGGGGCCAACGTCCTGACTTTC.

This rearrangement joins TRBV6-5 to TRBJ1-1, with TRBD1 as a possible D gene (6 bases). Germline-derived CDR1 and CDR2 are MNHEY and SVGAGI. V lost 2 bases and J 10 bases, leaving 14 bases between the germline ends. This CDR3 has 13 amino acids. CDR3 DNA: TGTGCCAGCAGTTACGGGGGCCCTCGCCGAGCTTTCTTT. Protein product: CASSYGGPRRAFF.